This T cell receptor beta chain was identified during a study of shared clonotypes between healthy human individuals. This CDR3 contains 14 residues. Germline V gene lookup returns CDR1 MDHEN and CDR2 SYDVKM. Trimming pared 4 bases from V and 4 bases from J, leaving 13 bases between. This table comes from immunoSEQ multiplex PCR, and its TCRdb copy is limited to in-frame clones, with some not included. The profile shows about 1.1 million clones, about 80% of them singletons. The V call is TRBV28, the J call TRBJ1-2; TRBD1 might be the D (5 bases). The specimen sequenced was memory CD4+ T cells from PBMCs. Specified subset: CD45RA-negative fraction. The sequence came from a man in his late teens or twenties in good health. Some clones in this sample may be carry-over from other donors' samples. The CDR3 loop reads CASSSIGQAYGYTF. In DNA, the CDR3 is TGTGCCAGCAGTTCAATTGGACAAGCCTATGGCTACACCTTC.